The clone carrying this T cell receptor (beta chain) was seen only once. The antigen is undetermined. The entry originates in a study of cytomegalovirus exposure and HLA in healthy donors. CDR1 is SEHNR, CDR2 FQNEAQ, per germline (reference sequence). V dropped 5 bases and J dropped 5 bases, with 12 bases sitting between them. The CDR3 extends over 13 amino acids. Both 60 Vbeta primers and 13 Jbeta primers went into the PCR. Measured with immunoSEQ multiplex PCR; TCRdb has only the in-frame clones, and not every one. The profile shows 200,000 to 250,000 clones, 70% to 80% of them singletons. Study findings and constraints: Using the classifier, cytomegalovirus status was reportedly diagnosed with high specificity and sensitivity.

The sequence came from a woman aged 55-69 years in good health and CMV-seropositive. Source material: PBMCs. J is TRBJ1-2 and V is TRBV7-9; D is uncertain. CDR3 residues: CASSPGRRYGYTF. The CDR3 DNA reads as TGTGCCAGCAGCCCCGGGCGGAGGTATGGCTACACCTTC.